This is a list of T cell receptor beta chains from one sample in a study of blood T cell repertoires in COVID-19. Profiled with immunoSEQ multiplex PCR; TCRdb holds only in-frame clones, not every one. The sample has about 380,000 clones; approximately 89% are singletons. The specimen sequenced was PBMCs or T cells enriched from blood (not recorded which). All receptors come from a man aged 30-40 years who had recovered from COVID-19. Each CDR3 is given with its conserved first and last residue. The D gene is left open where the match is weak. Expanded clones get a size class; other rows say once, few or many, or leave the size out.

size	V	J	D	DNA	CDR3
NA	TRBV11-2	TRBJ2-3	TRBD1	TGTGCCAGCAGCTTATCGCGGGGACAGGGATCAAACACAGATACGCAGTATTTT	CASSLSRGQGSNTDTQYF
NA	TRBV29-1	TRBJ1-1	NA	TGCAGCGTTGGAGGATCCTTTGGGACTGAAGCTTTCTTT	CSVGGSFGTEAFF
NA	TRBV30	TRBJ2-3	NA	TGTGCCTGGAGATCAGCGGTTAACACAGATACGCAGTATTTT	CAWRSAVNTDTQYF
NA	TRBV25-1	TRBJ1-2	NA	TGTGCCAGCAGGGGTGGAGGGACTGGGGACTATGGCTACACCTTC	CASRGGGTGDYGYTF
NA	TRBV2	TRBJ1-4	TRBD1	TGTGCCAGCAGTGAGGGGGGACAGGCTAATGAAAAACTGTTTTTT	CASSEGGQANEKLFF
few	TRBV4-2	TRBJ1-1	NA	TGTGCCAGCAGCCATGGGCGGGGCGACACTGAAGCTTTCTTT	CASSHGRGDTEAFF
NA	TRBV29-1	TRBJ2-7	TRBD2	TGCAGCGTGGAAACTAGCGGGGCTACCTACGAGCAGTACTTC	CSVETSGATYEQYF
once	TRBV12-3/TRBV12-4	TRBJ1-1	NA	TGTGCCAGCAGTTTATCCGGGAACACTGAAGCTTTCTTT	CASSLSGNTEAFF
NA	TRBV4-1	TRBJ1-6	NA	TGCGCCAGCAGCCTAAAGGGAAACAGGTGGGAAGGCTCCTATAATTCACCCCTCCACTTT	CASSLKGNRWEGSYNSPLHF
NA	TRBV2	TRBJ1-3	NA	TGTGCCAGCCCCCGGGACTCTGGAAACACCATATATTTT	CASPRDSGNTIYF
NA	TRBV4-2	TRBJ1-6	NA	TGTGCCAGCAGCCAAGAGCAGGGGAATAATAATTCACCCCTCCACTTT	CASSQEQGNNNSPLHF
NA	TRBV12-3/TRBV12-4	TRBJ1-6	NA	TGTGCCAGCAGCCCCTGGCCATATTCACCCCTCCACTTT	CASSPWPYSPLHF
NA	TRBV18	TRBJ2-7	NA	TGTGCCAGCTCACCGCAGACAGACACCTACGAGCAGTACTTC	CASSPQTDTYEQYF
few	TRBV20-1	TRBJ2-5	NA	TGCAGTGCTAGTGGGGGGGGCAGGGAGACCCAGTACTTC	CSASGGGRETQYF
once	TRBV6-1	TRBJ2-5	TRBD2	TGTGCCAGCAGTGATGCTACTGGACTAGCGGGGGCCTACCAAGAGACCCAGTACTTC	CASSDATGLAGAYQETQYF
NA	TRBV25-1	TRBJ2-6	TRBD1	TGTGCCAGCAGTGAATCCCGGACAGGGAAGTCTGGGGCCAACGTCCTGACTTTC	CASSESRTGKSGANVLTF
NA	TRBV30	TRBJ2-7	NA	TGTGCCTGGAGTGGGCAGGGCTACGAGCAGTACTTC	CAWSGQGYEQYF
NA	TRBV18	TRBJ1-6	NA	TGTGCCAGCCGCCTGACAGCGAATAATTCACCCCTCCACTTT	CASRLTANNSPLHF
NA	TRBV4-1	TRBJ1-2	NA	TGCGCCAGCAGCCAAGATACGCGGCTCTATGGCTACACCTTC	CASSQDTRLYGYTF
NA	TRBV2	TRBJ2-7	TRBD1	TGTGCCAGCACGACAGGGGATGTCTCCGAGCAGTACTTC	CASTTGDVSEQYF
NA	TRBV18	TRBJ2-5	TRBD1	TGTGCCAGCTCACCACGGACAGGGGGGGGAGAGACCCAGTACTTC	CASSPRTGGGETQYF
NA	TRBV27	TRBJ1-1	TRBD1	TGTGCCAGCAGTTTATCCATGGGGACAGGGAACACTGAAGCTTTCTTT	CASSLSMGTGNTEAFF
NA	TRBV3-1/TRBV3-2	TRBJ2-7	NA	TGTGCCAGCAGCCAATCTCTTGGGGGGGGCATTTACGAGCAGTACTTC	CASSQSLGGGIYEQYF
NA	TRBV25-1	TRBJ1-4	TRBD1	TGTGCCAGCAGTGAATCCGGGACAGGGAGTGAAAAACTGTTTTTT	CASSESGTGSEKLFF
NA	TRBV6-5	TRBJ1-2	TRBD1	TGTGCCAGCAGCAAAGATCGGGACAGGCCTTATGGCTACACCTTC	CASSKDRDRPYGYTF
NA	TRBV5-1	TRBJ1-1	TRBD1	TGCGCCAGCAGCTTCTACGACAGGGGGGACACTGAAGCTTTCTTT	CASSFYDRGDTEAFF
NA	TRBV7-9	TRBJ1-5	NA	TGTGCCAGCAGCTTAGAGGGGGGGAGTCAGCCCCAGCATTTT	CASSLEGGSQPQHF
NA	TRBV19	TRBJ1-3	NA	TGTGCCAGTAGTACCGTTCTCACGAGCTCTGGAAACACCATATATTTT	CASSTVLTSSGNTIYF
NA	TRBV6-2/TRBV6-3	TRBJ2-7	TRBD1	TGTGCCAGCAGTTACGACAGGGACTCCTACGAGCAGTACTTC	CASSYDRDSYEQYF
NA	TRBV7-2	TRBJ2-2	TRBD2	TGTGCCAGCAGCCAAGCCTTAGCGGGGGGAAGGGGCGGGGAGCTGTTTTTT	CASSQALAGGRGGELFF
NA	TRBV3-1/TRBV3-2	TRBJ1-3	TRBD1	TGTGCCAGCAGCCAAATCGGACAGGGTAGGAGCTCTGGAAACACCATATATTTT	CASSQIGQGRSSGNTIYF
NA	TRBV18	TRBJ1-3	TRBD1	TGTGCCAGCTCCCCAGGACAGGGGCCGACCTCTGGAAACACCATATATTTT	CASSPGQGPTSGNTIYF
NA	TRBV11-2	TRBJ1-1	NA	TGTGCCAGCAGTTTAACAGGGAACACTGAAGCTTTCTTT	CASSLTGNTEAFF
NA	TRBV3-1/TRBV3-2	TRBJ1-6	TRBD1	TGTGCCAGCAGCCAAGGGACAGGGCCTAATTCACCCCTCCACTTT	CASSQGTGPNSPLHF
NA	TRBV27	TRBJ2-3	TRBD2	TGTGCCAGCAGTTTAGTCACTAGCGGGGGCCGCACAGATACGCAGTATTTT	CASSLVTSGGRTDTQYF
NA	TRBV4-1	TRBJ2-5	NA	TGCGCCAGCAGCGTATTCTGGTCCCTAGTCCAAGAGACCCAGTACTTC	CASSVFWSLVQETQYF
once	TRBV6-5	TRBJ1-5	TRBD1	TGTGCCAGCAGTCGGACAGGGTATAGCAATCAGCCCCAGCATTTT	CASSRTGYSNQPQHF
NA	TRBV2	TRBJ2-5	NA	TGTGCCAGCAGGAACATACTAGGAGAGACCCAGTACTTC	CASRNILGETQYF
NA	TRBV20-1	TRBJ1-2	TRBD1	TGCAGTGCTAGTCCCCAGGGGGAATCCTATGGCTACACCTTC	CSASPQGESYGYTF
NA	TRBV4-3	TRBJ1-4	NA	TGCGCCAGCAGCCAGGGAGTTCTGGGGACTAATGAAAAACTGTTTTTT	CASSQGVLGTNEKLFF
NA	TRBV7-3	TRBJ1-1	NA	TGTGCCAGCAGCTCAAGAGTGAACACTGAAGCTTTCTTT	CASSSRVNTEAFF
NA	TRBV9	TRBJ2-5	NA	TGTGCCAGCAGCGTAGTTCAGGGAGGCCAAGAGACCCAGTACTTC	CASSVVQGGQETQYF
NA	TRBV27	TRBJ1-5	NA	TGTGCCAGCAGTTTGGGGCAGGGAGGTCAGCCCCAGCATTTT	CASSLGQGGQPQHF
NA	TRBV4-1	TRBJ2-7	NA	TGCGCCAGCACCTTAACCCAGGGTTCGGCCTACGAGCAGTACTTC	CASTLTQGSAYEQYF
NA	TRBV7-8	TRBJ2-1	NA	TGTGCCAGCAGCTCCGGGGATCCGCAGTTCTTC	CASSSGDPQFF
once	TRBV7-3	TRBJ1-2	NA	TGTGCCAGCAGCGCGGGAACGGGAGACTATGGCTACACCTTC	CASSAGTGDYGYTF